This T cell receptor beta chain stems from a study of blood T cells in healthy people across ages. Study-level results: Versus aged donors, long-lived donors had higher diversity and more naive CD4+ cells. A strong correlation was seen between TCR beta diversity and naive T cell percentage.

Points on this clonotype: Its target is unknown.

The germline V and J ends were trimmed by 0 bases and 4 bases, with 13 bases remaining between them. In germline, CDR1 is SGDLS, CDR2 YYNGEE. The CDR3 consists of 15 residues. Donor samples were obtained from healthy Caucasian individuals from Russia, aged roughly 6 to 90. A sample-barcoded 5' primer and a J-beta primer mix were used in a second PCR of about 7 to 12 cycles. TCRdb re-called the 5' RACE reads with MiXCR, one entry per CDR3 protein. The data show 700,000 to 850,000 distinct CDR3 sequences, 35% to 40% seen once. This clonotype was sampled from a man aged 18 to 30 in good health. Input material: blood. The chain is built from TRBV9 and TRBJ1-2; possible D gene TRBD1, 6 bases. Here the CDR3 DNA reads TGTGCCAGCAGCGTAGGCCACAGGGATCTCTATGGCTACACCTTC. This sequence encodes CASSVGHRDLYGYTF. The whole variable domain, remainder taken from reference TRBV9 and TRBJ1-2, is DSGVTQTPKHLITATGQRVTLRCSPRSGDLSVYWYQQSLDQGLQFLIQYYNGEERAKGNILERFSAQQFPDLHSELNLSSLELGDSALYFCASSVGHRDLYGYTFGSGTRLTVV.